Below are 4 T cell receptor beta chains sequenced from a single sample in a study of shared clonotypes between healthy human individuals. Assay used: immunoSEQ multiplex PCR; TCRdb lists only in-frame clones, some missing. The repertoire consists of about 2.2 million clones, with roughly 91% occurring once and the leading ten covering over 1.5%. Terminally differentiated effector memory CD45RA+ cells were excluded from the naive CD8 cells, which were CD45RO-negative and positively selected for CCR7. Sequencing used naive CD8+ T cells from PBMCs. These receptor sequences come from a man younger than 35 in good health. Some clones in this sample may be carry-over from other donors' samples.

This sequence joins TRBV7-9 and TRBJ2-2, with 13 bases that match TRBD2. The CDR3 is made up of 16 amino acids. Germline values: CDR1 SEHNR, CDR2 FQNEAQ (reference sequence). The V and J ends lost 4 bases and 9 bases, in that order; junction bases with no gene match: 8. DNA of the CDR3: TGTGCCAGCAGCTCTCGGACTAGCGGGAGCGTCTGGGAGCTGTTTTTT. The encoded protein is CASSSRTSGSVWELFF.

V gene TRBV27 combines with J gene TRBJ1-5; 7 nucleotides align to TRBD1. This CDR3 is 14 amino acids long. Germline V CDR1 and CDR2: MNHEY, SMNVEV (reference sequence). V dropped 7 bases and J dropped 8; count of bases not matched to a gene: 11. The CDR3 sequence is CASKISGQGEPQHF. The CDR3 DNA is TGTGCCAGCAAGATAAGTGGGCAGGGGGAGCCCCAGCATTTT.

The chain uses TRBV9 and TRBJ1-3, with D unresolved. Germline V gene sequence: CDR1 SGDLS, CDR2 YYNGEE. V lost 4 bases, J lost 4 bases, and 12 bases lay in between. The CDR3 loop spans 14 amino acids. The CDR3 region has the DNA TGTGCCAGCAGCACCGCGGTTGGGGGAAACACCATATATTTT. Translating gives CASSTAVGGNTIYF.

The J gene is TRBJ2-1, the V gene TRBV7-3; tentative D call: TRBD2 (6 bases). CDR3 length: 14 residues. Germline lookup yields CDR1 SGHTA and CDR2 FQGTGA. The V gene lost 4 bases and the J gene lost 4 bases, with 11 bases spanning the gap. As DNA, the CDR3 is TGTGCCAGCAGCTCGAACGGGAGATACAATGAGCAGTTCTTC. Translation gives CASSSNGRYNEQFF.